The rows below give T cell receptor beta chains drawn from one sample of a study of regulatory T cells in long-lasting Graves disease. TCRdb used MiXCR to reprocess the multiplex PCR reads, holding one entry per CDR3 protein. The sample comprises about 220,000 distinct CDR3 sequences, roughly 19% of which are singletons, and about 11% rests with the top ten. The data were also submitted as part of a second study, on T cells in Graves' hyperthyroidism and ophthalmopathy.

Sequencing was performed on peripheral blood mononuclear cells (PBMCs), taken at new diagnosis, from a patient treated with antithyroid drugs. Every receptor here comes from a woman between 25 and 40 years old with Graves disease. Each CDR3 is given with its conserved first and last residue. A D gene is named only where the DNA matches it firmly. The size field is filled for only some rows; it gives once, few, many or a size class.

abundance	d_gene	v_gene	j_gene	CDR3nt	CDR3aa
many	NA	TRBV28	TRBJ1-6	TGTGCCAGCAGTTTAGTAGGGAACTGGGGGGCCTTGGATAATTCACCCCTCCACTTT	CASSLVGNWGALDNSPLHF
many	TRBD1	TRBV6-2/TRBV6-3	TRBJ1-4	TGTGCCAGCAGTTCGGGACAGGGAGTACTTTTT	CASSSGQGVLF
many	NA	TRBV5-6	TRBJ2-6	TGTGCCAGCAGCTCCCCTTTTGGGGCCAACGTCCTGACTTTC	CASSSPFGANVLTF
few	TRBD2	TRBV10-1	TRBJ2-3	TGCGCCAGCAGTGATGGGAGGGGCACAGATACGCAGTATTTT	CASSDGRGTDTQYF
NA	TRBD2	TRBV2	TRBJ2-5	TGTGCCAGCAGGACGGACCTAGCGGGAGAAGAGACCCAGTACTTC	CASRTDLAGEETQYF
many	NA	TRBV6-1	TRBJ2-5	TGTGCCAGCTCCAGTTTATGGCAGTACTTC	CASSSLWQYF
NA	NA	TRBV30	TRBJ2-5	TGTGCCGGGGAACTGGGCGTTACCAAAGAGACCCAGTGCTTC	CAGELGVTKETQCF
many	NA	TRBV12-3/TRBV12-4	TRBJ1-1	TGTGCCAGCAGTTTCCAACCGAACACTGAAGCTTTCTTT	CASSFQPNTEAFF
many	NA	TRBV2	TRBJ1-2	TGTGCCAGCAGTAGCCGGGGGCCGGGTGGCTACACCTTC	CASSSRGPGGYTF
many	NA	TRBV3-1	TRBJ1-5	TGTGCCAGCAGCCAAGATTTGGGGGATGGGATCAATCAGCCCCAGCATTTT	CASSQDLGDGINQPQHF
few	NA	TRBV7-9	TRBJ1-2	TGTGCCAGCAGCTTAGGTGGAAGGGGCTACACCTTC	CASSLGGRGYTF
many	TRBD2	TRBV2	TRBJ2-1	TGTGCCAGCAGTTGGACTAGCGGGATGAATGAGCAGTTCTTC	CASSWTSGMNEQFF
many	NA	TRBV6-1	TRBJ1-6	TGTGCCAGCAAGGCCAGGGAGGGTTCACCCCTCCACTTT	CASKAREGSPLHF
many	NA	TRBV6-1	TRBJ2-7	TGTGCCAGCAGTCCCGACAGGCGAACCTACGAGCAGTACTTC	CASSPDRRTYEQYF
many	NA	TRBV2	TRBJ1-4	TGTGCCAGCAGTGAGGTCCCTGAAAAACTGTTTTTT	CASSEVPEKLFF
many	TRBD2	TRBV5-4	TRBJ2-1	TGTGCCAGCAGCCCCCCGGGACTAGCAGAGCAGTTCTTC	CASSPPGLAEQFF
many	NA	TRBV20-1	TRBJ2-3	TGCAGTGCTAGAGAAGGGGAGGTTAGGACAGATACGCAGTATTTT	CSAREGEVRTDTQYF
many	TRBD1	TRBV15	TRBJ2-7	TGTGCCACCAGCACCCGGGACAGGGGTCACTACGAGCAGTACTTC	CATSTRDRGHYEQYF
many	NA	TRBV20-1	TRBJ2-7	TGCAGTGCTAGGACCGTCCTCTACGAGCAGTACTTC	CSARTVLYEQYF
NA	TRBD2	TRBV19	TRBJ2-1	TGTGCCACTAGCGGGAGGTCGAATGAGCAGTTCTTC	CATSGRSNEQFF
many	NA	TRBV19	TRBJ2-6	TGTGCCAGTAGTGCGGACCACTCTGGGGCCAACGTCCTGACTTTC	CASSADHSGANVLTF
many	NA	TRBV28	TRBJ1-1	TGTGCCAGCAGTCAAGGGCCGGGGGGGAGCAACACTGAAGCTTTCTTT	CASSQGPGGSNTEAFF
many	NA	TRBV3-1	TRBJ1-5	TGTGCCAGCAGCCTCGGACGGACTTATAGCAATCAGCCCCAGCATTTT	CASSLGRTYSNQPQHF
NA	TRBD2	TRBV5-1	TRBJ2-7	TGCGCCAGCAGCTCCCCCGGGACTAGCACGTACTTC	CASSSPGTSTYF
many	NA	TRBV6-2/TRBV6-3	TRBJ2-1	TGTGCCAGCAGTCCAACCGACAGGTCCGAATACACTGAGCAGTTCTTC	CASSPTDRSEYTEQFF
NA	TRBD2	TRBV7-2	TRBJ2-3	TGTGCCAGCAGCTCTGGACTAGCGGGTTTCAGGGATACGCAGTATTTT	CASSSGLAGFRDTQYF
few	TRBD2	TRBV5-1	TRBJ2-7	TGCGCCAGCAGCCCCAGCGGGAGCGGAATCTCGGAAGAGCAGTACTTC	CASSPSGSGISEEQYF
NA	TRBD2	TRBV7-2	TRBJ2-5	TGTGCCAGCAGCTTAGCGACTAGCGGGGGGCCCCGAGAGACCCAGTACTTC	CASSLATSGGPRETQYF
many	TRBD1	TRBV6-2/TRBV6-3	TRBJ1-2	TGTGCCAGCAGTAGGGACAGGGGGTACGGCTACACCTTC	CASSRDRGYGYTF
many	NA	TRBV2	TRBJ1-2	TGTGCCAGCACCCCCGAATTGACAGTTTATGGCTACACCTTC	CASTPELTVYGYTF
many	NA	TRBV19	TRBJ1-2	TGTGCCAGTAGTAGAGGAACGGGAAACTATGGCTACACCTTC	CASSRGTGNYGYTF
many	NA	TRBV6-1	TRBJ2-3	TGTGCCAGCAGGAGGAGAGGTAGCACAGATACGCAGTATTTT	CASRRRGSTDTQYF